These T cell receptor beta chains were read from a single sample in a study of blood T cell repertoires in COVID-19. Sequenced by immunoSEQ multiplex PCR; TCRdb stores in-frame clones only, minus some. The sample comprises approximately 120,000 clones, 85% of which are singletons, and 4.3% rests with the top ten. Sequencing was performed on peripheral blood. The receptor source for this set is a human donor in a cohort sampled during active COVID-19. CDR3s include the opening cysteine and the closing phenylalanine or tryptophan. A D gene is named only where the DNA matches it firmly. For some rows the clone size is stated as once, few or many, or as a class when expanded; others skip it.

d_call	j_call	clone_size	v_call	cdr3_nt	cdr3_aa
.	TRBJ1-1	.	TRBV12-3/TRBV12-4	TGTGCCAGCAAAATTGCGGGTTTGGGCGAAGCTTTCTTT	CASKIAGLGEAFF
.	TRBJ2-1	.	TRBV4-1	TGCGCCAGCACCCAAGGGACCCAGGGCAGCAATGAGCAGTTCTTC	CASTQGTQGSNEQFF
.	TRBJ1-1	.	TRBV4-1	TGCGCCAGCAGCCAATGGATACCTAGGCCTGAAGCTTTCTTT	CASSQWIPRPEAFF
.	TRBJ1-4	.	TRBV5-1	TGCGCCAGCAGCTTGCAAGGGAGAGAACTGTTTTTT	CASSLQGRELFF
TRBD1	TRBJ1-2	.	TRBV25-1	TGTGCCAGCAGTGAATACAGGGGGCTTTATGGCTACACCTTC	CASSEYRGLYGYTF
TRBD1	TRBJ1-3	.	TRBV9	TGTGCCAGCAGCGCAGGGGGACCGATATCGTCTGGAAACACCATATATTTT	CASSAGGPISSGNTIYF
TRBD1	TRBJ1-3	.	TRBV2	TGTGCCAGCAGTGTCCTCGGACAGGGGGTTCTCTCTGGAAACACCATATATTTT	CASSVLGQGVLSGNTIYF
TRBD2	TRBJ2-5	once	TRBV3-1/TRBV3-2	TGTGCCAGCAGCCAAGCTAGCGGGGGGTTAAAGACCCAGTACTTC	CASSQASGGLKTQYF
.	TRBJ2-6	.	TRBV6-5	TGTGCCAGCAGGGAGAGCTCTGGGGCCAACGTCCTGACTTTC	CASRESSGANVLTF
TRBD1	TRBJ1-5	.	TRBV18	TGTGCCAGCTCGCCGGGGACAGGGGAGGCCCAGCATTTT	CASSPGTGEAQHF
.	TRBJ1-6	.	TRBV6-4	TGTGCCAGCAGTGACGGGACTTATAATTCACCCCTCCACTTT	CASSDGTYNSPLHF
.	TRBJ1-1	.	TRBV9	TGTGCCAGCAGCCCCCTATCAGGTGAAGCTTTCTTT	CASSPLSGEAFF
TRBD2	TRBJ2-2	.	TRBV7-2	TGTGCCAGCAGCTTAAATTCGGGAGGGCAAGACACCGGGGAGCTGTTTTTT	CASSLNSGGQDTGELFF
.	TRBJ1-2	.	TRBV10-3	TGTGCCATCAGTGAGTCAGGGACAAGATCCTCACGCTATGGCTACACCTTC	CAISESGTRSSRYGYTF
.	TRBJ2-3	.	TRBV20-1	TGCAGTGCTAGTCTTAGCGCTGAGGCAGATACGCAGTATTTT	CSASLSAEADTQYF
.	TRBJ1-2	few	TRBV6-5	TGTGCCAGCAGTCAAAATTGGGAGGCAATTTATGGCTACACCTTC	CASSQNWEAIYGYTF
TRBD2	TRBJ2-1	.	TRBV5-1	TGCGCCAGCAGCTTGCCGCTAGCGGGAGGACTCTACAATGAGCAGTTCTTC	CASSLPLAGGLYNEQFF
.	TRBJ2-3	few	TRBV27	TGTGCCAGCCGTCGTGTCGGTAATACGCAGTATTTT	CASRRVGNTQYF
TRBD2	TRBJ2-3	once	TRBV5-4	TGTGCCAGCAGTTCCTCTACTAGCGGGAGGGCCAGTACGCAGTATTTT	CASSSSTSGRASTQYF
.	TRBJ2-2	.	TRBV5-1	TGCGCCAGCGCCCAGACCGGGGGCACCGGGGAGCTGTTTTTT	CASAQTGGTGELFF
.	TRBJ1-5	.	TRBV30	TGTGCCTGGGGGTCGCAGGCTATCAATCAGCCCCAGCATTTT	CAWGSQAINQPQHF
TRBD1	TRBJ1-5	few	TRBV7-2	TGTGCCAGCAGCTTAGCGTTGGACAGGGGCAATCAGCCCCAGCATTTT	CASSLALDRGNQPQHF
.	TRBJ1-1	.	TRBV29-1	TGCAGCGGTTTAGGGGCCAACCCCCGAGCTTTCTTT	CSGLGANPRAFF
.	TRBJ2-6	.	TRBV7-9	TGTGCCAGCAGCATTCGCAGGGGCGGGAGCTCTGGGGCCAACGTCCTGACTTTC	CASSIRRGGSSGANVLTF
.	TRBJ1-2	.	TRBV5-1	TGCGCCAGCAGCTTGGCGGCAGGGATGGTAGAGGGCTACACCTTC	CASSLAAGMVEGYTF
.	TRBJ1-1	once	TRBV12-3/TRBV12-4	TGTGCCAGCAGCCTGGCGGGGGGCTTCGAAGCTTTCTTT	CASSLAGGFEAFF
TRBD2	TRBJ2-3	.	TRBV6-5	TGTGCCAGCAGTTACGGCGGGGGAAGCACAGATACGCAGTATTTT	CASSYGGGSTDTQYF
TRBD1	TRBJ2-6	.	TRBV3-1/TRBV3-2	TGTGCCAGCAGCCAAGCAGGGGGCGTTAGCTCTGGGGCCAACGTCCTGACTTTC	CASSQAGGVSSGANVLTF
.	TRBJ2-2	few	TRBV4-3	TGCGCCAGCAGCCAAAGTAGGAACTACGGGGAGCTGTTTTTT	CASSQSRNYGELFF
TRBD1	TRBJ1-2	.	TRBV6-5	TGTGCCAGCAGCAGACAGGGAACTAACTATGGCTACACCTTC	CASSRQGTNYGYTF
TRBD1	TRBJ2-7	few	TRBV6-4	TGTGCCAGCAGCGTGACAGGGGACTCCTACGAGCAGTACTTC	CASSVTGDSYEQYF
.	TRBJ2-2	once	TRBV25-1	TGTGCCAGCAGTGTCCCAGGGATCACCGGGGAGCTGTTTTTT	CASSVPGITGELFF
.	TRBJ1-5	.	TRBV5-1	TGCGCCAGCAGCCGGGGCGGGGAAAGCAATCAGCCCCAGCATTTT	CASSRGGESNQPQHF
TRBD1	TRBJ1-2	few	TRBV7-9	TGTGCCAGCAGCACGACCGGGACAGTGGCTGGCTACACCTTC	CASSTTGTVAGYTF
TRBD2	TRBJ2-1	.	TRBV12-5	TGTGCTAGTGGTTTGGGCCTAGGGACTAGCGGGCAAGACAATGAGCAGTTCTTC	CASGLGLGTSGQDNEQFF
TRBD1	TRBJ1-2	once	TRBV7-8	TGTGCCAGCAGCTTATCCAGGGGACAGAACTATGGCTACACCTTC	CASSLSRGQNYGYTF
TRBD1	TRBJ2-5	.	TRBV30	TGTGCCTGGAGCAGTTTGGGACAGCACGAGGAGACCCAGTACTTC	CAWSSLGQHEETQYF
TRBD2	TRBJ2-3	once	TRBV11-2	TGTGCCAGCAGCCGAGAGCCTAGCGGTAGCACAGATACGCAGTATTTT	CASSREPSGSTDTQYF
.	TRBJ1-2	.	TRBV29-1	TGCAGCGTTGTCCAGGCCATCAACTATGGCTACACCTTC	CSVVQAINYGYTF
TRBD2	TRBJ2-5	.	TRBV4-3	TGCGCCAGCAGCCACCATGGGACTAGCGGGGAGGGAGAGACCCAGTACTTC	CASSHHGTSGEGETQYF
TRBD2	TRBJ2-1	few	TRBV6-2/TRBV6-3	TGTGCCAGCAGTTTTAGCGGGGGCTCCTACAATGAGCAGTTCTTC	CASSFSGGSYNEQFF
TRBD2	TRBJ2-1	once	TRBV4-3	TGCGCCAGCAGCCACCTACTCGGCGGGGGGGTTTACAATGAGCAGTTCTTC	CASSHLLGGGVYNEQFF
TRBD2	TRBJ2-3	.	TRBV5-4	TGTGCCAGCAGCTTTAGCGGGAGAGGGGGAGATACGCAGTATTTT	CASSFSGRGGDTQYF
.	TRBJ2-1	.	TRBV5-1	TGCGCCAGCAGCTTGTATTTCAATGAGCAGTTCTTC	CASSLYFNEQFF
.	TRBJ1-6	many	TRBV14	TGTGCCAGCAGCCCCCGTTTGACGGGCTCCGGGGCCCTCCACTTT	CASSPRLTGSGALHF